Ten or more counts support the clone carrying this T cell receptor beta chain. V lost 6 bases to trimming and J lost 10 bases, with 16 bases between them. From germline, CDR1 is WNHNN and CDR2 SYGVQD (reference sequence). The CDR3 is 13 amino acids. Time point specified: pre-sensitization, week 0. Treatment defined: therapeutic diphenylcyclopropenone sensitization with weekly scalp DPC. Total RNA was extracted from unfractionated whole blood. The data are from a study of human T cells and chemical hapten exposure. Study information: Patch tests delivered 0.01% DPC to the upper back and were evaluated at 6 days.

In the original workflow: A per-sample median of roughly 97,000 TCRs was observed, with a range of roughly 20,000 to 690,600. One entry per CDR3 protein results from TCRdb running MiXCR on the RACE reads. Clone size and V and J calls follow TCRdb, not the original study. Here the sample spans roughly 380,000 distinct CDR3 sequences, less than 6.5% being singletons. The specimen was whole blood, collected in connection with sensitization to the hapten diphenylcyclopropenone (DPC). The chain links TRBV10-1 to TRBJ2-1; maybe TRBD2 (6 bases). The sequence was obtained from a woman in her 50s with alopecia areata. Some clones in this sample may be carry-over from other donors' samples. In DNA, the CDR3 is TGCGCCAGCAGCCCCGGGACTCCTACCGAGCAGTTCTTC. Translation: CASSPGTPTEQFF.